This T cell receptor (beta chain) appears in the sequencing data of a study of blood T cell repertoires in COVID-19. The CDR3 contains 14 residues. V shed 4 bases and J shed 3 bases, with 13 bases lying between them. Germline CDR1 and CDR2: MNHEY and SVGAGI. Profiling relied on immunoSEQ multiplex PCR, and the TCRdb table lists in-frame clones only, not all of them. The data show around 81,000 clones, over 75% seen once. The chain has TRBV6-5 and TRBJ2-7; weak D call: TRBD1 (6 bases). The origin of this receptor is a man aged 70 or older with acute or convalescent COVID-19. Sequencing was carried out using peripheral blood. CDR3 nucleotides: TGTGCCAGCAGTTTACAGGGACCGGACTACGAGCAGTACTTC. It codes for CASSLQGPDYEQYF.